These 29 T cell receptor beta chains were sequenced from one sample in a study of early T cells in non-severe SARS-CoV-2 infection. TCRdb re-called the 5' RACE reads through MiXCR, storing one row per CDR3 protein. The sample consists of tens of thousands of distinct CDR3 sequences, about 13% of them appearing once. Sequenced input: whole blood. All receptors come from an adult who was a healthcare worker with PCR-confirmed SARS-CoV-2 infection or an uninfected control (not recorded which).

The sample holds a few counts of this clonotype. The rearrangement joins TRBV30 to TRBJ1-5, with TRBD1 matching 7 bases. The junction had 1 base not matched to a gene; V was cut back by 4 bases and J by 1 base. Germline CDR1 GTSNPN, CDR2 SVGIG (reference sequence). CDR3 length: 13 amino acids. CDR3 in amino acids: CAWTRGSNQPQHF. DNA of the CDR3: TGTGCCTGGACCAGGGGGAGCAATCAGCCCCAGCATTTT.

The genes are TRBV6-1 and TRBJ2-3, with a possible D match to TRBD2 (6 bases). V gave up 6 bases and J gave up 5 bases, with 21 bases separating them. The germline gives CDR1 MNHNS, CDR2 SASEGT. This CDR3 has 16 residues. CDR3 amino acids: CASSYMEGALEDTQYF. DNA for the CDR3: TGTGCCAGCAGCTACATGGAGGGAGCTCTTGAAGATACGCAGTATTTT.

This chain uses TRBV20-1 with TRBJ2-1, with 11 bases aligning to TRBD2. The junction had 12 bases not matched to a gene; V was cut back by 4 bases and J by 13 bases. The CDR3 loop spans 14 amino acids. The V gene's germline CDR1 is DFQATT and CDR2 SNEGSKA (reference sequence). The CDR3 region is CSATIIAGGPQQFF. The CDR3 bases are TGCAGTGCTACGATAATAGCGGGAGGGCCCCAACAGTTCTTC.

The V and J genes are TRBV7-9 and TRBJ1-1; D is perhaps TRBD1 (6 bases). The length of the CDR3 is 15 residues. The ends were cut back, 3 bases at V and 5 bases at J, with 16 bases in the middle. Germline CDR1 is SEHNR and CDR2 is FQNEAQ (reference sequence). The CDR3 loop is CASSFESKGGTEAFF. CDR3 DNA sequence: TGTGCCAGCAGCTTCGAATCGAAGGGGGGGACTGAAGCTTTCTTT.

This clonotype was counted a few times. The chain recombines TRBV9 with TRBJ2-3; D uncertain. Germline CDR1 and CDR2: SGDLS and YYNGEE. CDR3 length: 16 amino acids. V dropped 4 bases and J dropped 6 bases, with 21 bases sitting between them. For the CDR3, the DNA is TGTGCCAGCAGCACCAGCCCCGAGACGACGGAGGATACGCAGTATTTT. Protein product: CASSTSPETTEDTQYF.

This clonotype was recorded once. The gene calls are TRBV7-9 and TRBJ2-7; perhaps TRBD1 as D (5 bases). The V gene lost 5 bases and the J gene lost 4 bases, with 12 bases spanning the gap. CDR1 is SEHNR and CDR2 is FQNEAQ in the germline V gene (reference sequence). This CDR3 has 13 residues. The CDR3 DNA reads TGTGCCAGCAGCCCCGGTGGGGCTTACGAGCAGTACTTC. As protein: CASSPGGAYEQYF.

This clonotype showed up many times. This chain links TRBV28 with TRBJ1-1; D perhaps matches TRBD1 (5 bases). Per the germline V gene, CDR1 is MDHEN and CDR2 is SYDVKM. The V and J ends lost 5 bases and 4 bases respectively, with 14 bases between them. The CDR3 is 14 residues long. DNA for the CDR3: TGTGCCAGCAGTCCTATTGGGGGTGGCACTGAAGCTTTCTTT. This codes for CASSPIGGGTEAFF. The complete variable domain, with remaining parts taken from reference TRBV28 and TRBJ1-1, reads DVKVTQSSRYLVKRTGEKVFLECVQDMDHENMFWYRQDPGLGLRLIYFSYDVKMKEKGDIPEGYSVSREKKERFSLILESASTNQTSMYLCASSPIGGGTEAFFGQGTRLTVV.

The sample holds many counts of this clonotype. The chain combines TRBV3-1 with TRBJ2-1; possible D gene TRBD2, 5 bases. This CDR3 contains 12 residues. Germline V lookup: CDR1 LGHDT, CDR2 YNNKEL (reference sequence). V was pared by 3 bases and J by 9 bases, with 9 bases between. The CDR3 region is CASSHGISEQFF. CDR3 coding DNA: TGTGCCAGCAGCCACGGGATCAGTGAGCAGTTCTTC.

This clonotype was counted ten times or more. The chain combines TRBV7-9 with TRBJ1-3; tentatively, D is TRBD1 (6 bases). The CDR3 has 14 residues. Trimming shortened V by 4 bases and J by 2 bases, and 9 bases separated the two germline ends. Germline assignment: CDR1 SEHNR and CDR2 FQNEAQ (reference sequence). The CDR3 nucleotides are TGTGCCAGCAGCTCGGGGGGGCCTGGAAACACCATATATTTT. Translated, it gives CASSSGGPGNTIYF.

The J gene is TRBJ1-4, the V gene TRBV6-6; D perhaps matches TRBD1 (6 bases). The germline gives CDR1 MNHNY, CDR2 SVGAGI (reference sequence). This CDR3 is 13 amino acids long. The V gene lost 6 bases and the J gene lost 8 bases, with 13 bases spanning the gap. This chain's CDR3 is CASSRDMGEKLFF. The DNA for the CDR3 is TGTGCCAGCAGCAGGGACATGGGGGAAAAACTGTTTTTT.

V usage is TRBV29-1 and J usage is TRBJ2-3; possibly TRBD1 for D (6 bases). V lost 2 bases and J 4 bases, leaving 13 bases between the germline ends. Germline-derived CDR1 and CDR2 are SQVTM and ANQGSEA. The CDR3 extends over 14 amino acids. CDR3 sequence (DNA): TGCAGCGTTGAAAGGGGGATATCTGCAGATACGCAGTATTTT. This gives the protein CSVERGISADTQYF.

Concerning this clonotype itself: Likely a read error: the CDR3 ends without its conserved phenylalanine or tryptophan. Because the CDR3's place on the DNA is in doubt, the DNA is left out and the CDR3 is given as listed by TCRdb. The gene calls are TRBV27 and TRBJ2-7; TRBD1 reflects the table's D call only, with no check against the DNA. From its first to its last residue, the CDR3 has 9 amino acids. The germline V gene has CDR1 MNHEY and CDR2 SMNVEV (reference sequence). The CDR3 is CASSPLAVR.

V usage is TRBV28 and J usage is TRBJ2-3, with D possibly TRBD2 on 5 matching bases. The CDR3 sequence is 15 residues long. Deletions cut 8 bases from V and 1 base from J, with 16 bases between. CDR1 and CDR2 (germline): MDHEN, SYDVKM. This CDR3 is CASAAWEAGTDTQYF. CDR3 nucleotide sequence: TGTGCCAGCGCCGCGTGGGAAGCGGGCACAGATACGCAGTATTTT.

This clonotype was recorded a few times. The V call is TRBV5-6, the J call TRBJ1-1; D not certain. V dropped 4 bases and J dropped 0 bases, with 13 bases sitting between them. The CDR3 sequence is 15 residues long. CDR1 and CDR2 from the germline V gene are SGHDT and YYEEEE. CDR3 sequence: CASSPMTNLNTEAFF. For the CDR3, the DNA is TGTGCCAGCAGCCCGATGACAAACTTGAACACTGAAGCTTTCTTT.

The CDR3 DNA reads TGTGCCAGCAGCCCGGTTCTAGCGGGGGCCTCCTACGAGCAGTACTTC. The encoded protein is CASSPVLAGASYEQYF. The chain combines TRBV7-9 with TRBJ2-7, with 10 bases fitting TRBD2. CDR1 SEHNR and CDR2 FQNEAQ come from the germline V gene (reference sequence). The V segment lost 5 bases and the J segment 0 bases; nucleotides outside the gene matches: 7. This CDR3 has 16 amino acids.

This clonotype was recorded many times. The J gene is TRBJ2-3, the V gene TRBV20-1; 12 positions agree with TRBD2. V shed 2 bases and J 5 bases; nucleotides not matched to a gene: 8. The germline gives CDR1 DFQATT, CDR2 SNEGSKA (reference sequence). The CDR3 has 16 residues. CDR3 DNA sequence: TGCAGTGCTAGATCCACTAGCGGGGGGCCGGGAGATACGCAGTATTTT. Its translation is CSARSTSGGPGDTQYF.

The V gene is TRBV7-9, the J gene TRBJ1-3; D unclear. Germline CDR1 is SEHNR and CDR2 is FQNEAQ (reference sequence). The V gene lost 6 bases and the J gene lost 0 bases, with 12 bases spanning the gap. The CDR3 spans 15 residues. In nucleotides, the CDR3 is TGTGCCAGCAGACCTCAGCCGTCCTCTGGAAACACCATATATTTT. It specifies CASRPQPSSGNTIYF.

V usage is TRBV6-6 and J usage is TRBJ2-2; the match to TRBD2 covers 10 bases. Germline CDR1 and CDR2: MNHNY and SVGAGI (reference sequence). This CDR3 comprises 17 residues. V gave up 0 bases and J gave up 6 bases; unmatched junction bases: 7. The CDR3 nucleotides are TGTGCCAGCAGTTACTCGTCCATAGCGGGAGGATCCGGGGAGCTGTTTTTT. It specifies CASSYSSIAGGSGELFF.

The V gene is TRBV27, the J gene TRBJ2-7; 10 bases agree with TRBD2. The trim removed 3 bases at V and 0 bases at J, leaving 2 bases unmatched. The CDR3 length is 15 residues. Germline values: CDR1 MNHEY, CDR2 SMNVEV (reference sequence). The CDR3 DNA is TGTGCCAGCAGTTTGACTAGCGGGCCCTCCTACGAGCAGTACTTC. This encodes CASSLTSGPSYEQYF.

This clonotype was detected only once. CDR3 DNA sequence: TGTGCCAGCACCGTAGCGGGGGGCAGGGAGACCCAGTACTTC. Its translation: CASTVAGGRETQYF. The genes are TRBV6-5 and TRBJ2-5; 10 positions match TRBD2. J gave up 5 bases and V 7 bases, and 7 bases lay outside the gene matches. This CDR3 contains 14 residues. Germline assignment: CDR1 MNHEY and CDR2 SVGAGI.

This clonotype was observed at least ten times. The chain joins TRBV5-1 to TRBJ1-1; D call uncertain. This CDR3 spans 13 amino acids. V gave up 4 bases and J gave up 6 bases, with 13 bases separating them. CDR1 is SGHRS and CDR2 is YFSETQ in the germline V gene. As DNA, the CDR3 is TGCGCCAGCAGCCTAGCTTCTCTTTCTGAAGCTTTCTTT. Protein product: CASSLASLSEAFF.

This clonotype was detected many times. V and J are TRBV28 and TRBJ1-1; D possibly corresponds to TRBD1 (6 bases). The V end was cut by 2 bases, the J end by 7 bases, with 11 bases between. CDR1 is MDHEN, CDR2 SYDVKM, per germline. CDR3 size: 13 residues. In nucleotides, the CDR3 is TGTGCCAGCAGTTTACAGGGGACTCTTGAAGCTTTCTTT. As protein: CASSLQGTLEAFF.

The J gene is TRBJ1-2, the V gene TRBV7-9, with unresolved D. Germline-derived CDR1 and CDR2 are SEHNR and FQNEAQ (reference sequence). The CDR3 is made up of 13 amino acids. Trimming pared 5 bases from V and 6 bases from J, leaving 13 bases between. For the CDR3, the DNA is TGTGCCAGCAGCCCGAATGGGGATAATGGCTACACCTTC. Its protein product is CASSPNGDNGYTF.

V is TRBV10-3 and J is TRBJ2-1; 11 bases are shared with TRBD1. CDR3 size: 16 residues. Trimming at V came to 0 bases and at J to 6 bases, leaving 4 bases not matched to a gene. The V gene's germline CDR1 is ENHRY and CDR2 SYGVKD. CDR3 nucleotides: TGTGCCATCAGTGAGTCGCACGGGACAGGGGGCAATGAGCAGTTCTTC. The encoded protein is CAISESHGTGGNEQFF.

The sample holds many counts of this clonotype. The DNA for the CDR3 is TGTGCCAGCAGCGGATGGGGTCGGTCCTACGAGCAGTACTTC. It codes for CASSGWGRSYEQYF. The rearrangement links TRBV25-1 to TRBJ2-7; D is ambiguous. The CDR3 totals 14 residues. Trimming cost V 6 bases and J 1 base, with 13 bases left between them. Germline V gene data show CDR1 as MGHDK and CDR2 as SYGVNS.

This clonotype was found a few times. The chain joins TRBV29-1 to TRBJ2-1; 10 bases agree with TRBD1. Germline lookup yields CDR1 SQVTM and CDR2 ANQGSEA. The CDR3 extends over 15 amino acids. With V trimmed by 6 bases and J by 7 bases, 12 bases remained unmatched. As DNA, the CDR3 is TGCAGCGTCACGGCCCCCGGGACAGGGGTTAATGAGCAGTTCTTC. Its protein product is CSVTAPGTGVNEQFF.

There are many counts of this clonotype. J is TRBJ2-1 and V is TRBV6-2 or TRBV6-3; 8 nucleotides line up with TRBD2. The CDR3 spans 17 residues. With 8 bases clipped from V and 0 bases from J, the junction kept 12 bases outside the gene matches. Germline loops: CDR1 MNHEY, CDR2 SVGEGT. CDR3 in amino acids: CASRVRKLADSYNEQFF. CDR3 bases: TGTGCCAGCCGGGTCCGAAAACTAGCGGACTCCTACAATGAGCAGTTCTTC.

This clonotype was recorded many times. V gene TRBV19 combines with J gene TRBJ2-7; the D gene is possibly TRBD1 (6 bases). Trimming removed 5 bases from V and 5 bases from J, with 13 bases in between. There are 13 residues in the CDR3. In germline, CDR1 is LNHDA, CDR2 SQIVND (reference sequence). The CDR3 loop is CASSLGGVDEQYF. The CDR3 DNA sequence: TGTGCCAGTAGTTTAGGGGGAGTGGACGAGCAGTACTTC.

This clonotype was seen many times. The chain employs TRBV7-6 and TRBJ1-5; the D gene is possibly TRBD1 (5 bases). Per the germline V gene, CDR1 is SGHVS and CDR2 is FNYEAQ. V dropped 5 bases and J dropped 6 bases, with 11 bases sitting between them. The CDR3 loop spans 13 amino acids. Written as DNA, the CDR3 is TGTGCCAGCAGCCTAGGGGACGCTCAGCCCCAGCATTTT. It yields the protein CASSLGDAQPQHF.